These 32 T cell receptor beta chains were sequenced from one sample in a study of chemoradiotherapy in HPV16-positive cancers. Measured with immunoSEQ multiplex PCR; TCRdb has only the in-frame clones, and not every one. Of 30,000 to 35,000 clones in the sample, around 87% are singletons; the top ten hold around 2.3%. Specimen: blood, collected from a patient who underwent chemoradiotherapy. These receptors came from a human donor with HPV-associated anogenital cancer.

V usage is TRBV9 and J usage is TRBJ2-7; the D gene is possibly TRBD2 (5 bases). The ends were cut back, 3 bases at V and 0 bases at J, with 10 bases in the middle. Germline CDR1 SGDLS, CDR2 YYNGEE. There are 14 residues in the CDR3. CDR3 sequence reads: CASSAGIGSYEQYF. In DNA, the CDR3 is TGTGCCAGCAGCGCGGGGATCGGCTCCTACGAGCAGTACTTC.

V gene TRBV2 combines with J gene TRBJ1-1, with 7 bases fitting TRBD1. CDR1 and CDR2 from the germline V gene are SNHLY and FYNNEI. The CDR3 spans 13 residues. V lost 5 bases, J lost 9 bases, and 9 bases stayed unmatched. In DNA form, the CDR3 reads TGTGCCAGCAGTACACCTACAGGGGAGAAAGCTTTCTTT. It specifies CASSTPTGEKAFF. Looking up the rest from reference TRBV2 and TRBJ1-1 gives the full variable domain: EPEVTQTPSHQVTQMGQEVILRCVPISNHLYFYWYRQILGQKVEFLVSFYNNEISEKSEIFDDQFSVERPDGSNFTLKIRSTKLEDSAMYFCASSTPTGEKAFFGQGTRLTVV.

The genes are TRBV6-5 and TRBJ1-2, with D maybe TRBD1 (5 bases). CDR3 length: 15 amino acids. Trimming took off 0 bases at V and 1 base at J, with 9 bases between the two ends. The germline V gene has CDR1 MNHEY and CDR2 SVGAGI. The CDR3 coding sequence is TGTGCCAGCAGTTACTCGACGACAGTTAACTATGGCTACACCTTC. The encoded protein is CASSYSTTVNYGYTF.

This clone has more than one count but fewer than ten. V usage is TRBV5-1 and J usage is TRBJ2-1; tentatively, D is TRBD2 (7 bases). Germline loops: CDR1 SGHRS, CDR2 YFSETQ. The CDR3 covers 16 residues. Trimming took off 1 base at V and 6 bases at J, with 17 bases between the two ends. The CDR3, as DNA: TGCGCCAGCAGCTTGAACGGGCGGGGGCTATTCAATGAGCAGTTCTTC. Translating gives CASSLNGRGLFNEQFF. Supplemented by reference TRBV5-1 and TRBJ2-1, the full variable domain reads KAGVTQTPRYLIKTRGQQVTLSCSPISGHRSVSWYQQTPGQGLQFLFEYFSETQRNKGNFPGRFSGRQFSNSRSEMNVSTLELGDSALYLCASSLNGRGLFNEQFFGPGTRLTVL.

The rearrangement uses TRBV7-9 and TRBJ1-1; 7 positions match TRBD1. The V segment lost 4 bases and the J segment 3 bases; nucleotides outside the gene matches: 11. The CDR3 is 16 amino acids. Germline values: CDR1 SEHNR, CDR2 FQNEAQ (reference sequence). In DNA form, the CDR3 reads TGTGCCAGCAGCTCCGACAGGGTAGGATTATACACTGAAGCTTTCTTT. Residues: CASSSDRVGLYTEAFF.

In this sample, this clone turned up a few times. The gene calls are TRBV2 and TRBJ1-1; no clear D gene. This CDR3 contains 13 residues. V shed 6 bases and J shed 0 bases, with 8 bases lying between them. The V gene's germline CDR1 is SNHLY and CDR2 FYNNEI. CDR3 DNA: TGTGCCAGCAGGGGCAGATTGAACACTGAAGCTTTCTTT. Translated, it gives CASRGRLNTEAFF.

The V and J genes are TRBV11-2 and TRBJ2-7; D call uncertain. Germline V gene data show CDR1 as SGHAT and CDR2 as FQNNGV. The V and J ends lost 3 bases and 5 bases respectively, with 8 bases between them. The CDR3 sequence is 12 residues long. CDR3 sequence reads: CASSFLSHEQYF. In DNA, the CDR3 is TGTGCCAGCAGCTTCCTAAGCCACGAGCAGTACTTC. The variable domain in full, with the rest retrieved from reference TRBV11-2 and TRBJ2-7, is EAGVAQSPRYKIIEKRQSVAFWCNPISGHATLYWYQQILGQGPKLLIQFQNNGVVDDSQLPKDRFSAERLKGVDSTLKIQPAKLEDSAVYLCASSFLSHEQYFGPGTRLTVT.

This clone has just one count. The chain has TRBV20-1 and TRBJ2-5; no firm D call. This CDR3 is 11 amino acids long. V dropped 5 bases and J dropped 4 bases, with 8 bases sitting between them. Germline V gene lookup returns CDR1 DFQATT and CDR2 SNEGSKA (reference sequence). CDR3 in DNA: TGCAGTGCTCGGGTAGGAGAGACCCAGTACTTC. Translation: CSARVGETQYF.

The chain couples TRBV9 to TRBJ2-5; D is uncertain. Trimming removed 0 bases at V and 1 base at J, with 7 bases between. This CDR3 contains 14 residues. Germline V lookup: CDR1 SGDLS, CDR2 YYNGEE. The CDR3 spells CASSVGSIQETQYF. CDR3 sequence (DNA): TGTGCCAGCAGCGTAGGGAGCATCCAAGAGACCCAGTACTTC.

The chain is built from TRBV19 and TRBJ1-4; TRBD1 might be the D (5 bases). The V end lost 6 bases, the J end lost 9 bases, and 17 bases lay between the germline ends. This CDR3 is built from 14 residues. Germline values: CDR1 LNHDA, CDR2 SQIVND (reference sequence). This chain's CDR3 is CASSQQAADQKLFF. DNA of the CDR3: TGTGCCAGTAGCCAACAGGCCGCGGATCAAAAACTGTTTTTT.

The chain couples TRBV7-6 to TRBJ2-5, with TRBD1 matching over 8 bases. CDR1 SGHVS and CDR2 FNYEAQ come from the germline V gene. The V gene end was trimmed by 2 bases and the J gene end by 0 bases; junction bases not matched to a gene: 8. This CDR3 has 17 amino acids. The CDR3: CASSLRVMDRDQETQYF. The CDR3 region has the DNA TGTGCCAGCAGCTTAAGGGTGATGGACAGGGACCAAGAGACCCAGTACTTC.

The chain combines TRBV25-1 with TRBJ1-1, with D uncertain. The germline V and J ends were trimmed by 1 base and 1 base, with 7 bases remaining between them. This CDR3 is 14 amino acids long. CDR1 and CDR2 (germline): MGHDK, SYGVNS. The CDR3 bases are TGTGCCAGCAGTGAATGGCGGGAGAACACTGAAGCTTTCTTT. Translation gives CASSEWRENTEAFF.

The table lists this clone with a count of one. The chain carries TRBV6-5 and TRBJ2-7, with D possibly TRBD1 on 6 matching bases. CDR3 length: 15 residues. Germline V gives CDR1 MNHEY, CDR2 SVGAGI. The V end lost 0 bases, the J end lost 3 bases, and 12 bases lay between the germline ends. This chain's CDR3 is CASSYSVDRIYEQYF. The CDR3 DNA is TGTGCCAGCAGTTACTCGGTGGACAGAATCTACGAGCAGTACTTC.

CDR3 amino acids: CASSDLKGLETQYF. As DNA, the CDR3 is TGTGCCAGCAGTGATTTAAAGGGTTTGGAGACCCAGTACTTC. The rearrangement links TRBV25-1 to TRBJ2-5; D not certain. V was cut by 3 bases and J by 5 bases, with 13 bases left in between. This CDR3 comprises 14 residues. Germline lookup yields CDR1 MGHDK and CDR2 SYGVNS.

The gene calls are TRBV5-1 and TRBJ1-1; maybe TRBD1 (5 bases). Germline CDR1 and CDR2: SGHRS and YFSETQ. Trimming shortened V by 1 base and J by 4 bases, and 11 bases separated the two germline ends. The CDR3 loop spans 14 amino acids. Written as DNA, the CDR3 is TGCGCCAGCAGCTTGCAGGGATGGCGCACTGAAGCTTTCTTT. The encoded protein is CASSLQGWRTEAFF.

This clone appeared a single time. The chain links TRBV6-5 to TRBJ2-2; tentatively, D is TRBD1 (6 bases). CDR1 is MNHEY, CDR2 SVGAGI, per germline. V gave up 5 bases and J gave up 2 bases, with 12 bases separating them. The CDR3 totals 15 residues. The CDR3 region has the DNA TGTGCCAGCAGTCCTACAGGGAGAAACACCGGGGAGCTGTTTTTT. Amino acid sequence: CASSPTGRNTGELFF.

The V and J genes are TRBV9 and TRBJ1-3, with TRBD1 as a possible D gene (6 bases). Trimming cost V 4 bases and J 4 bases, with 15 bases left between them. CDR1 is SGDLS, CDR2 YYNGEE, per germline. The CDR3 has 15 residues. The CDR3 loop reads CASSPRGGEGNTIYF. DNA for the CDR3: TGTGCCAGCAGCCCCCGAGGGGGGGAAGGAAACACCATATATTTT.

The chain has TRBV5-1 and TRBJ2-3; 7 bases agree with TRBD2. Germline V CDR1 and CDR2: SGHRS, YFSETQ. This CDR3 comprises 14 residues. The ends lost 2 bases at V and 1 base at J; junction bases unmatched: 1. CDR3 sequence: CASSFAGGTDTQYF. In nucleotides, the CDR3 is TGCGCCAGCAGCTTTGCGGGGGGCACAGATACGCAGTATTTT.

The chain has TRBV6-5 and TRBJ2-3; no reliable D call. Trimming shortened V by 8 bases and J by 2 bases, and 14 bases separated the two germline ends. CDR3 length: 14 amino acids. Looked up from germline, CDR1 is MNHEY and CDR2 is SVGAGI. The CDR3 region has the DNA TGTGCCAGCTCGCAAGGCCGGGCCACAGATACGCAGTATTTT. Encoded protein: CASSQGRATDTQYF.

V usage is TRBV6-6 and J usage is TRBJ1-4; 9 bases map to TRBD1. The germline gives CDR1 MNHNY, CDR2 SVGAGI (reference sequence). J was trimmed by 5 bases and V by 6 bases; bases with no gene match: 7. The CDR3 is made up of 15 amino acids. CDR3 sequence: CASSQAGTGNEKLFF. CDR3 bases: TGTGCCAGCAGCCAAGCTGGGACAGGGAATGAAAAACTGTTTTTT.

This clone was counted a single time. The J gene is TRBJ1-2, the V gene TRBV7-9, with 7 bases matching TRBD1. V lost 2 bases to trimming and J lost 3 bases; unmatched junction nucleotides: 3. The germline V gene encodes CDR1 SEHNR and CDR2 FQNEAQ (reference sequence). The CDR3 contains 14 residues. The CDR3 region is CASSLQGEDYGYTF. CDR3 sequence (DNA): TGTGCCAGCAGCTTACAGGGGGAGGACTATGGCTACACCTTC.

Notes on this clone: Other DNA sequences within the sample encode an identical CDR3. The genes are TRBV7-2 and TRBJ1-5, with D possibly being TRBD1 (5 bases). The V gene lost 5 bases and the J gene lost 3 bases, with 11 bases spanning the gap. The CDR3 consists of 14 residues. In germline, CDR1 is SGHTA, CDR2 FQGNSA. CDR3 amino acids: CASSLPGYNQPQHF. The CDR3 nucleotides are TGTGCCAGCAGCCTCCCAGGGTACAATCAGCCCCAGCATTTT.

J is TRBJ1-6 and V is TRBV4-2; D perhaps matches TRBD1 (5 bases). V was clipped by 1 base and J by 5 bases, with 12 bases between them. Germline V gene data show CDR1 as LGHNA and CDR2 as YNFKEQ. The CDR3 is 16 amino acids. CDR3 loop: CASSQVGGTDNSPLHF. In DNA form, the CDR3 reads TGTGCCAGCAGCCAAGTGGGTGGGACGGATAATTCACCCCTCCACTTT.

This chain joins TRBV7-6 and TRBJ1-2; 7 bases fit TRBD1. Looked up from germline, CDR1 is SGHVS and CDR2 is FNYEAQ. V lost 7 bases to trimming and J lost 8 bases; unmatched junction nucleotides: 25. This CDR3 is 18 amino acids long. In nucleotides, the CDR3 is TGTGCCAGCAACGCACCACGCCCAGAGGGGACAGCCGAGTTCGGCTACACCTTC. It codes for CASNAPRPEGTAEFGYTF.

This clone occurred a few times. The rearrangement joins TRBV4-2 to TRBJ1-1; D gene ambiguous. Germline CDR1 LGHNA, CDR2 YNFKEQ. V was pared by 4 bases and J by 3 bases, with 15 bases between. This CDR3 is 15 amino acids long. CDR3 in DNA: TGTGCCAGCAGCCCCCAGATGGGGATAGACACTGAAGCTTTCTTT. Its translation is CASSPQMGIDTEAFF.

This chain links TRBV19 with TRBJ2-3; D is possibly TRBD1 (6 bases). The CDR3 has 14 residues. Trimming cost V 0 bases and J 3 bases, with 7 bases left between them. Germline-derived CDR1 and CDR2 are LNHDA and SQIVND (reference sequence). The CDR3 loop is CASSIERGTDTQYF. CDR3 nucleotides: TGTGCCAGTAGTATAGAGAGGGGGACAGATACGCAGTATTTT.

In its sample, this clone was seen a few times. The rearrangement links TRBV19 to TRBJ2-2, with D possibly being TRBD1 or TRBD2 (5 bases each). Germline V gene sequence: CDR1 LNHDA, CDR2 SQIVND (reference sequence). Trimming removed 7 bases from V and 0 bases from J, with 9 bases in between. The CDR3 contains 14 residues. The CDR3 sequence is CASKGTANTGELFF. The DNA of the CDR3 is TGTGCCAGTAAAGGGACGGCGAACACCGGGGAGCTGTTTTTT.

The chain has TRBV18 and TRBJ1-6, with D perhaps matching TRBD1 (5 bases). V lost 3 bases to trimming and J lost 7 bases, with 7 bases between them. The CDR3 sequence is 13 residues long. Germline CDR1 is KGHSH and CDR2 is LQKENI. The DNA for the CDR3 is TGTGCCAGCTCACCCACAGGAAATTCACCCCTCCACTTT. Its protein product is CASSPTGNSPLHF.

The chain uses TRBV5-1 and TRBJ1-2, with TRBD1 matching over 10 bases. J lost 9 bases, V lost 4 bases, and 12 bases had no gene match. The CDR3 covers 15 residues. Germline loops: CDR1 SGHRS, CDR2 YFSETQ. In DNA form, the CDR3 reads TGCGCCAGCAGCCCTTCGGGACAGGGGATAAAGAGCTACACCTTC. Translation gives CASSPSGQGIKSYTF.

The chain recombines TRBV5-1 with TRBJ2-6; the D gene is possibly TRBD1 (5 bases). V lost 0 bases, J lost 0 bases, and 13 bases lay in between. This CDR3 is built from 18 residues. CDR1 is SGHRS and CDR2 is YFSETQ in the germline V gene. In DNA, the CDR3 is TGCGCCAGCAGCTTGGGCGGACACCCTAGCTCTGGGGCCAACGTCCTGACTTTC. Protein: CASSLGGHPSSGANVLTF.

The rearrangement links TRBV19 to TRBJ1-1; D gene unclear. Germline CDR1 reads LNHDA; CDR2 reads SQIVND (reference sequence). The CDR3 loop spans 16 amino acids. The ends were cut back, 3 bases at V and 0 bases at J, with 14 bases in the middle. The CDR3 coding sequence is TGTGCCAGTAGTATGAGCCCCCTGCGGGTGAACACTGAAGCTTTCTTT. Residues: CASSMSPLRVNTEAFF.

CDR3 sequence: CASSGGGDEQYF. CDR3 DNA sequence: TGTGCCAGCAGCGGCGGGGGCGACGAGCAGTACTTC. The chain couples TRBV5-6 to TRBJ2-7; TRBD2 is a possible D gene (7 bases). Trimming removed 4 bases from V and 5 bases from J, with 10 bases in between. Germline V lookup: CDR1 SGHDT, CDR2 YYEEEE. This CDR3 region has 12 residues.